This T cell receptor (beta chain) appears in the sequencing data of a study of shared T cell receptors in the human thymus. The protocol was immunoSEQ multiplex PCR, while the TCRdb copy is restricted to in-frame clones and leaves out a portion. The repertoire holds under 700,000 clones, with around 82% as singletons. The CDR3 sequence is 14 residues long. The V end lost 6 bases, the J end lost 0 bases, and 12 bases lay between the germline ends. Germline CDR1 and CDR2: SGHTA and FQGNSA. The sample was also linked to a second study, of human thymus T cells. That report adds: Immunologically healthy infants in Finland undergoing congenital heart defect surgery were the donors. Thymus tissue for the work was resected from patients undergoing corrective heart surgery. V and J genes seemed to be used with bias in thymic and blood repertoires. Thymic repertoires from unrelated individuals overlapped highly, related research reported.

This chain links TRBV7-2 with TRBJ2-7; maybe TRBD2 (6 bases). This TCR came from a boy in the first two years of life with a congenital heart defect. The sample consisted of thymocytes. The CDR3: CASSSADYSYEQYF. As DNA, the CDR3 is TGTGCCAGCAGTAGTGCGGACTACTCCTACGAGCAGTACTTC.